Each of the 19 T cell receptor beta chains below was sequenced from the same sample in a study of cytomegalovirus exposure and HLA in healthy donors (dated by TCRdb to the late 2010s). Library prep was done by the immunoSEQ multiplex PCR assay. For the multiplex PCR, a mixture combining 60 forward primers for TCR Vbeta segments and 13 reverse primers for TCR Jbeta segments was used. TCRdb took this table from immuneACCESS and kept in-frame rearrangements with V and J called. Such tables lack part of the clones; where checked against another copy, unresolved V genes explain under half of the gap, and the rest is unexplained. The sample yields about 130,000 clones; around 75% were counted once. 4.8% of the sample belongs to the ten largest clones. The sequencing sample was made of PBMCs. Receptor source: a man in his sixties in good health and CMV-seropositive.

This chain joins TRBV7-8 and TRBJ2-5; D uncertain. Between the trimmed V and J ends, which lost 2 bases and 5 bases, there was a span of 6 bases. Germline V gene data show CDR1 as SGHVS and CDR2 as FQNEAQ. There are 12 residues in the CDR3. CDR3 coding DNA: TGTGCCAGCAGCTTACCGGTGGAGACCCAGTACTTC. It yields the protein CASSLPVETQYF.

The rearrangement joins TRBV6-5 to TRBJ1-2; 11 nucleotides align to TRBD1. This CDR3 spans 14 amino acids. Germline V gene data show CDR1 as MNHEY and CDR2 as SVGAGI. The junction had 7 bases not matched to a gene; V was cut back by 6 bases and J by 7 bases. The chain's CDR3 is CASSLWTGGFGYTF. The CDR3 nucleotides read TGTGCCAGCAGCTTATGGACAGGGGGCTTTGGCTACACCTTC.

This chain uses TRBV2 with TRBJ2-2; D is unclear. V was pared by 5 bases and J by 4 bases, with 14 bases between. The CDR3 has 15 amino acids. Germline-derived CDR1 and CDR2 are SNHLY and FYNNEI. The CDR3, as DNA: TGTGCCAGCAGTAATCAACCGGTCGGCACCGGGGAGCTGTTTTTT. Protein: CASSNQPVGTGELFF.

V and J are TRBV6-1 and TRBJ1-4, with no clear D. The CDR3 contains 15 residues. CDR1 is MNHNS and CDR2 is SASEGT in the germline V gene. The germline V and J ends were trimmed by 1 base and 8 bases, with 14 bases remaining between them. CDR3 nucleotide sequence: TGTGCCAGCAGTGAAGGGTACAGACGTGGGGAAAAACTGTTTTTT. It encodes CASSEGYRRGEKLFF.

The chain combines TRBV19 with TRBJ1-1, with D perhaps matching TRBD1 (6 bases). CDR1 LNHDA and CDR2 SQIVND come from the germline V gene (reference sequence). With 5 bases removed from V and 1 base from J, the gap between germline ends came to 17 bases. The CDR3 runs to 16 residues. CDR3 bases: TGTGCCAGTAGTCCAACTACAGGGCTGGGGAACACTGAAGCTTTCTTT. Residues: CASSPTTGLGNTEAFF. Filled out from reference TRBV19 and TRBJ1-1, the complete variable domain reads DGGITQSPKYLFRKEGQNVTLSCEQNLNHDAMYWYRQDPGQGLRLIYYSQIVNDFQKGDIAEGYSVSREKKESFPLTVTSAQKNPTAFYLCASSPTTGLGNTEAFFGQGTRLTVV.

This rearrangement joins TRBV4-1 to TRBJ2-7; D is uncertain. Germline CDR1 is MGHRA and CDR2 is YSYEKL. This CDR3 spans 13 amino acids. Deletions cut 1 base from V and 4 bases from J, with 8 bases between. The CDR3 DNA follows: TGCGCCAGCAGCCAAGCTTTGCGGTACGAGCAGTACTTC. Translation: CASSQALRYEQYF.

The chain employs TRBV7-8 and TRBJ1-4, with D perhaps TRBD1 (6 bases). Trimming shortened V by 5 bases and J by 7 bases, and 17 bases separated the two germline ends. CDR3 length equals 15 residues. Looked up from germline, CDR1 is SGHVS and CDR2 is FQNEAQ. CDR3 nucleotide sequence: TGTGCCAGCAGCCCGAGACAGGCCCATAGTGAAAAACTGTTTTTT. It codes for CASSPRQAHSEKLFF.

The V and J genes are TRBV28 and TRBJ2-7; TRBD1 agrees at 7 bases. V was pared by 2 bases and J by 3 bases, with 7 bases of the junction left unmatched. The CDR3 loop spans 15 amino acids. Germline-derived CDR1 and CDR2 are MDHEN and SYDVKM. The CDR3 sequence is CASSLRAGGYYEQYF. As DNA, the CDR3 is TGTGCCAGCAGTTTAAGGGCAGGGGGTTACTACGAGCAGTACTTC.

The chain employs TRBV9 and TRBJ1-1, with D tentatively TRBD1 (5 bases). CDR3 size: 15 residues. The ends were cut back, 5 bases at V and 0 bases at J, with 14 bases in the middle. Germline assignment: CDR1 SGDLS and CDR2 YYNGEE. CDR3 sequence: CASRRGTLMNTEAFF. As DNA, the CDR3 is TGTGCCAGCAGAAGGGGAACTCTCATGAACACTGAAGCTTTCTTT.

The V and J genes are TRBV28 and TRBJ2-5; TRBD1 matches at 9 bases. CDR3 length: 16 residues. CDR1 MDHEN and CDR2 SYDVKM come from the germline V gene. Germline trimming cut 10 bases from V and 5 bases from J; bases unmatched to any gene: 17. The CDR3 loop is CAIREQGATGWETQYF. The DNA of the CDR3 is TGTGCCATCAGAGAACAGGGGGCGACTGGGTGGGAGACCCAGTACTTC.

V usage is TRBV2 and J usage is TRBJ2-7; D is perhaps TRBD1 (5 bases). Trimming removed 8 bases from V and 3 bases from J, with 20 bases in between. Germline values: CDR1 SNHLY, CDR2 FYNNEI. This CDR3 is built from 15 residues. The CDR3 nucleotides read TGTGCCAGCCAACCCCGCCCAGGGCGCGACTACGAGCAGTACTTC. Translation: CASQPRPGRDYEQYF.

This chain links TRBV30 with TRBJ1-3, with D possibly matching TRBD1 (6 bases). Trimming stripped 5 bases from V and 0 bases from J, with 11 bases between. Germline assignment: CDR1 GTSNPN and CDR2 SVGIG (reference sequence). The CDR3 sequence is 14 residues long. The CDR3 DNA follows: TGTGCCTGGGGTGAGGGGGACTCTGGAAACACCATATATTTT. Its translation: CAWGEGDSGNTIYF.

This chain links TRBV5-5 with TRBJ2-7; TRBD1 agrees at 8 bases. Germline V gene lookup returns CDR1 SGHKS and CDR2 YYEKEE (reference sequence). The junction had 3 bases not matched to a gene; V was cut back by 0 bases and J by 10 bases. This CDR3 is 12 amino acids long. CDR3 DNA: TGTGCCAGCAGCTTGGGAGACAGGGGACAGTACTTC. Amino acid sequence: CASSLGDRGQYF.

CDR3 sequence reads: CASSQGAGVSTDTQYF. CDR3 DNA: TGCGCCAGCAGCCAAGGCGCGGGGGTTAGCACAGATACGCAGTATTTT. The chain uses TRBV4-1 and TRBJ2-3; 7 nucleotides match TRBD2. Germline V gene lookup returns CDR1 MGHRA and CDR2 YSYEKL. This CDR3 is built from 16 residues. V lost 1 base to trimming and J lost 0 bases; unmatched junction nucleotides: 4.

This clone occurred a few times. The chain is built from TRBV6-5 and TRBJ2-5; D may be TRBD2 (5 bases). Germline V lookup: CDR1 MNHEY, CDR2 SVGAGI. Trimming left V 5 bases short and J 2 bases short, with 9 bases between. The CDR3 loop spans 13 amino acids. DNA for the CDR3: TGTGCCAGCAGTCGCCGACTACAAGAGACCCAGTACTTC. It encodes CASSRRLQETQYF.

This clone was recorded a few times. The CDR3 reads CSVGGGPARSYEQYF. In DNA form, the CDR3 reads TGCAGCGTCGGGGGGGGCCCTGCCCGTTCCTACGAGCAGTACTTC. This chain links TRBV29-1 with TRBJ2-7, with 8 bases aligning to TRBD2. The ends lost 6 bases at V and 1 base at J; junction bases unmatched: 11. Germline loops: CDR1 SQVTM, CDR2 ANQGSEA. This CDR3 has 15 amino acids.

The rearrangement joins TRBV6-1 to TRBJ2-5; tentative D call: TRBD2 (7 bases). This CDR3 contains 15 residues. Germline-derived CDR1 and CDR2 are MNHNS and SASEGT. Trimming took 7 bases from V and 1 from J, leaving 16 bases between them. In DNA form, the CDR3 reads TGTGCCAGCACCCTGCCGGGGGGCGTCCAAGAGACCCAGTACTTC. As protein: CASTLPGGVQETQYF.

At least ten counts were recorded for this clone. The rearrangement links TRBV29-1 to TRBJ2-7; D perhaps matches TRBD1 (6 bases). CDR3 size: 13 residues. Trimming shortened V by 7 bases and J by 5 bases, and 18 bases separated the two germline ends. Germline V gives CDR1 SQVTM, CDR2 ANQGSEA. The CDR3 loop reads CSAAGTIGNEQYF. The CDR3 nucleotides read TGCAGCGCCGCCGGGACAATTGGAAACGAGCAGTACTTC.

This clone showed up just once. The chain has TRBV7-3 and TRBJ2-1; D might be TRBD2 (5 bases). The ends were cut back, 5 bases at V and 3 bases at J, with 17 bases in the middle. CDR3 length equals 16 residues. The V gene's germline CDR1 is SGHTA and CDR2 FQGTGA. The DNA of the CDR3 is TGTGCCAGCAGCCCCTCGGGGAGTGGATTCTACAATGAGCAGTTCTTC. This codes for CASSPSGSGFYNEQFF.